This TCR beta chain was profiled in a study of prognosis after radiotherapy for stage I lung cancer. By two-round multiplex PCR, the TCR beta CDR3 was amplified from genomic DNA. Primers targeting each individual TRBV and TRBJ gene were applied in first-round PCR. MiXCR, run by TCRdb on the multiplex PCR reads, gives a single entry per CDR3 protein. The sample shows fewer than 35,000 distinct CDR3 sequences, more than 25% of them seen only once. Study results and caveats: Patients who went on to get distant metastases had lower Shannon entropy after stereotactic body radiation therapy. Reportedly, TRBV and TRBJ gene usage varied with metastasis presence.

The length of the CDR3 is 18 residues. V lost 2 bases and J lost 0, with 19 bases in between. The germline V gene encodes CDR1 MNHNS and CDR2 SASEGT. The count of this clonotype is one. Its antigen is currently unknown. The sequence was collected from a donor over 45 with non-small cell lung cancer. The input for sequencing was PBMCs, taken before or after stereotactic body radiation therapy (not recorded which). The chain combines TRBV6-1 with TRBJ2-5, with D possibly being TRBD1 or TRBD2 (5 bases each). The CDR3 here is CASSESINGGPNQETQYF. CDR3 nucleotides: TGTGCCAGCAGTGAATCTATTAATGGGGGACCCAACCAAGAGACCCAGTACTTC.